These 17 T cell receptor beta chains were all obtained from the same sample, sequenced in a study of beta chain features in type 1 diabetes. Isolated RNA was reverse transcribed in full, so expressed TCRB transcripts were sequenced. Produced via immunoSEQ multiplex PCR; TCRdb's table is partial and in-frame only. Altogether nearly 250,000 clones are present, 55% to 70% being singletons, with the ten largest covering around 0.05%. Sequencing was carried out using naive CD4+ T cells from blood. These receptors all stem from a man aged 25 to 40 in good health.

The CDR3 coding sequence is TGTGCCAGCCAGGAACCTGGGGCCAACGTCCTGACTTTC. Protein product: CASQEPGANVLTF. The V gene is TRBV6-5, the J gene TRBJ2-6; D call uncertain. CDR1 and CDR2 (germline): MNHEY, SVGAGI. V lost 8 bases and J lost 2, with 7 bases in between. CDR3 length: 13 amino acids.

The chain carries TRBV5-1 and TRBJ2-3; D gene ambiguous. V shed 3 bases and J shed 0 bases, with 11 bases lying between them. From germline, CDR1 is SGHRS and CDR2 YFSETQ. The CDR3 covers 15 residues. The CDR3 reads CASSWDLPSTDTQYF. CDR3 bases: TGCGCCAGCAGCTGGGATTTGCCAAGCACAGATACGCAGTATTTT.

This clone was seen a handful of times. The J gene is TRBJ1-5, the V gene TRBV30, with unresolved D. V shed 0 bases and J shed 0 bases, with 15 bases lying between them. CDR3 size: 17 residues. Germline loops: CDR1 GTSNPN, CDR2 SVGIG (reference sequence). In DNA, the CDR3 is TGTGCCTGGAGTGTCCTCGGACGAAAAAATAGCAATCAGCCCCAGCATTTT. Encoded protein: CAWSVLGRKNSNQPQHF.

The chain carries TRBV20-1 and TRBJ2-7; possible D gene TRBD2, 5 bases. The CDR3 is 11 residues long. V was trimmed by 6 bases and J by 4 bases, leaving 10 bases between them. The germline gives CDR1 DFQATT, CDR2 SNEGSKA (reference sequence). The CDR3 protein is CSALLEYEQYF. The CDR3 bases are TGCAGTGCCCTACTAGAATACGAGCAGTACTTC.

V gene TRBV15 combines with J gene TRBJ2-7; no clear D gene. V shed 2 bases and J shed 2 bases, with 7 bases lying between them. Germline V gene sequence: CDR1 LNHNV, CDR2 YYDKDF (reference sequence). The CDR3 has 13 residues. The CDR3, as DNA: TGTGCCACCAGCAGAACCAAGGCCTACGAGCAGTACTTC. Its protein product is CATSRTKAYEQYF.

This chain links TRBV30 with TRBJ2-1; possibly TRBD1 for D (6 bases). The CDR3 has 13 amino acids. V lost 0 bases and J 7 bases, leaving 10 bases between the germline ends. Germline loops: CDR1 GTSNPN, CDR2 SVGIG (reference sequence). Here the CDR3 reads CAWSVQGRNEQFF. CDR3 in DNA: TGTGCCTGGAGTGTCCAGGGGAGAAATGAGCAGTTCTTC.

This clone was observed a single time. The rearrangement joins TRBV5-1 to TRBJ2-7; D may be TRBD1 (5 bases). Germline V gene sequence: CDR1 SGHRS, CDR2 YFSETQ. Trimming removed 0 bases at V and 5 bases at J, with 12 bases between. The CDR3 totals 14 residues. CDR3 nucleotides: TGCGCCAGCAGCTTGGGACAGAACAGCCACGAGCAGTACTTC. Protein product: CASSLGQNSHEQYF.

The chain recombines TRBV5-1 with TRBJ2-1, with 7 bases lining up with TRBD2. Germline-derived CDR1 and CDR2 are SGHRS and YFSETQ. J gave up 4 bases and V 4 bases, and 8 bases lay outside the gene matches. This CDR3 contains 15 residues. Here the CDR3 DNA reads TGCGCCAGCAGCCCCCTTAGCGGGCAATACAATGAGCAGTTCTTC. This encodes CASSPLSGQYNEQFF.

Only a few counts were recorded for this clone. The chain joins TRBV10-3 to TRBJ1-1; the D is unclear. Trimming cost V 1 base and J 5 bases, with 5 bases left between them. CDR3 length: 12 residues. Germline V gene data show CDR1 as ENHRY and CDR2 as SYGVKD. The CDR3 region has the DNA TGTGCCATCAGTGAGTGGGGTACTGAAGCTTTCTTT. Its protein product is CAISEWGTEAFF.

This clone was recorded once. The rearrangement links TRBV29-1 to TRBJ2-7; 9 nucleotides line up with TRBD2. The CDR3 runs 13 residues. The J segment lost 6 bases and the V segment lost 3 bases, leaving 6 bases of the junction unmatched. Germline V gene data show CDR1 as SQVTM and CDR2 as ANQGSEA. The CDR3 DNA is TGCAGCGTTGAGCCGAAACTAGCGGGCGAGCAGTACTTC. Translation: CSVEPKLAGEQYF.

This clone was picked up a small number of times. The rearrangement links TRBV2 to TRBJ2-1; weak D call: TRBD1 (5 bases). This CDR3 is 15 amino acids long. The germline V and J ends were trimmed by 4 bases and 3 bases, with 13 bases remaining between them. Germline loops: CDR1 SNHLY, CDR2 FYNNEI. The CDR3 sequence is CASSGQNINYNEQFF. The CDR3 DNA reads TGTGCCAGCAGTGGACAGAACATAAACTACAATGAGCAGTTCTTC.

The rearrangement joins TRBV4-1 to TRBJ1-5; tentative D call: TRBD1 (5 bases). The germline V gene has CDR1 MGHRA and CDR2 YSYEKL. V lost 0 bases and J 3 bases, leaving 9 bases between the germline ends. This CDR3 has 15 residues. This chain's CDR3 is CASSQDPGYNQPQHF. In DNA form, the CDR3 reads TGCGCCAGCAGCCAAGATCCAGGGTACAATCAGCCCCAGCATTTT.

This clone is a singleton in its sample. The chain combines TRBV28 with TRBJ2-5; no reliable D call. Germline loops: CDR1 MDHEN, CDR2 SYDVKM. The CDR3 runs to 13 residues. V lost 2 bases and J 5 bases, leaving 9 bases between the germline ends. CDR3 sequence reads: CASSLLGRETQYF. The CDR3, as DNA: TGTGCCAGCAGTTTACTTGGAAGGGAGACCCAGTACTTC.

The chain uses TRBV7-9 and TRBJ1-2; D unclear. The CDR3 spans 10 residues. With 5 bases removed from V and 9 bases from J, the gap between germline ends came to 7 bases. The germline V gene has CDR1 SEHNR and CDR2 FQNEAQ (reference sequence). This chain's CDR3 is CASSLGSYTF. The CDR3 nucleotides are TGTGCCAGCAGCCTGGGGAGCTACACCTTC.

This clone occurred a few times. The chain joins TRBV21-1 to TRBJ1-5; the DNA was not used to check the table's D call, TRBD1. TRBV21-1 is a documented pseudogene. The CDR3 runs 16 residues. The CDR3 DNA reads TGTGCCAGCAGCAAGTCCGGGACAGGGGGCAGTCAGCCCCAGCATTTT. It translates to CASSKSGTGGSQPQHF.

CDR3 sequence: CATTLAGGFHEQFF. The CDR3 bases are TGTGCCACTACCCTAGCGGGAGGGTTTCATGAGCAGTTCTTC. The chain couples TRBV27 to TRBJ2-1, with 12 bases lining up with TRBD2. Germline values: CDR1 MNHEY, CDR2 SMNVEV (reference sequence). This CDR3 region has 14 residues. Trimming took 10 bases from V and 8 from J; bases not matched to a gene: 9.

This clone was picked up a small number of times. DNA for the CDR3: TGTGCCAGCAGCTTACGAGGGTCCACCGGGGAGCTGTTTTTT. This sequence encodes CASSLRGSTGELFF. This chain joins TRBV7-9 and TRBJ2-2; D possibly corresponds to TRBD2 (5 bases). Germline-derived CDR1 and CDR2 are SEHNR and FQNEAQ (reference sequence). Trimming stripped 2 bases from V and 4 bases from J, with 8 bases between. The CDR3 extends over 14 amino acids.